These 13 T cell receptor beta chains originate from one sample sequenced in a study of technical replicates of blood from a few donors. TCRdb's copy holds only in-frame clones and misses some; the assay was immunoSEQ multiplex PCR. The sample has approximately 64,000 clones, approximately 83% seen once. The sequenced sample consisted of PBMCs. Every receptor here comes from a human donor in good health. Some clones in this sample may be carry-over from other donors' samples.

The genes are TRBV5-6 and TRBJ1-4, with D unclear. There are 15 residues in the CDR3. Germline assignment: CDR1 SGHDT and CDR2 YYEEEE. Trimming removed 1 base from V and 4 bases from J, with 11 bases in between. The CDR3 DNA reads as TGTGCCAGCAGCTTGTTATCCGGGTTTAATGAAAAACTGTTTTTT. Protein product: CASSLLSGFNEKLFF.

CDR3 residues: CASRGTGGREGPQHF. The CDR3 bases are TGTGCCAGTAGAGGGACAGGGGGCCGCGAGGGGCCCCAGCATTTT. The rearrangement links TRBV19 to TRBJ1-5, with TRBD1 identical over 12 bases. CDR3 size: 15 residues. Trimming removed 6 bases from V and 9 bases from J; junction bases left unmatched: 9. Germline V gene data show CDR1 as LNHDA and CDR2 as SQIVND (reference sequence). Variable domain in full (rest from reference TRBV19 and TRBJ1-5): DGGITQSPKYLFRKEGQNVTLSCEQNLNHDAMYWYRQDPGQGLRLIYYSQIVNDFQKGDIAEGYSVSREKKESFPLTVTSAQKNPTAFYLCASRGTGGREGPQHFGDGTRLSIL.

The chain is built from TRBV27 and TRBJ2-4; D unclear. The CDR3 sequence is 13 residues long. Germline assignment: CDR1 MNHEY and CDR2 SMNVEV (reference sequence). V was shortened by 6 bases and J by 9 bases, with 15 bases between the two germline ends. CDR3 nucleotide sequence: TGTGCCAGCAGCCCCAAAAGAGATGGCATTCAGTACTTC. Its protein product is CASSPKRDGIQYF.

V is TRBV5-3 and J is TRBJ1-3; TRBD1 matches 10 bases. TRBV5-3 is an open reading frame, and its role is uncertain. V trimming: 4 bases; J trimming: 4 bases; junction bases outside the gene matches: 5. There are 15 residues in the CDR3. CDR3 nucleotides: TGTGCCAGAAGCCAGGGACAGGGGTCCGGAAACACCATATATTTT. This codes for CARSQGQGSGNTIYF.

The chain carries TRBV9 and TRBJ2-3, with 8 bases lining up with TRBD1. This CDR3 contains 16 residues. CDR1 SGDLS and CDR2 YYNGEE come from the germline V gene. V lost 0 bases and J lost 3; bases outside the gene matches: 6. CDR3 nucleotides: TGTGCCAGCAGCGTAGGTGGCAGGGGGCCGACAGATACGCAGTATTTT. It is translated as CASSVGGRGPTDTQYF.

This clone was found a few times. The V gene is TRBV6-5, the J gene TRBJ2-1; perhaps TRBD2 as D (6 bases). The V end was cut by 5 bases, the J end by 6 bases, with 14 bases between. Germline V CDR1 and CDR2: MNHEY, SVGAGI. The CDR3 length is 14 residues. The CDR3, as DNA: TGTGCCAGCAGTCCCGCCCGACTAGGCAATGAGCAGTTCTTC. Translated: CASSPARLGNEQFF.

This sequence joins TRBV5-6 and TRBJ2-5; D unclear. Between the trimmed V and J ends, which lost 0 bases and 9 bases, there was a span of 12 bases. The germline V gene has CDR1 SGHDT and CDR2 YYEEEE. There are 13 residues in the CDR3. The CDR3 nucleotides are TGTGCCAGCAGCTTGGCCGAGCGTCAACCCCAGTACTTC. Its protein is CASSLAERQPQYF.

The rearrangement links TRBV7-8 to TRBJ2-7; D not resolved. The V gene's germline CDR1 is SGHVS and CDR2 FQNEAQ. The V end was cut by 6 bases, the J end by 4 bases, with 10 bases between. The CDR3 length is 12 residues. The CDR3 DNA reads TGTGCCAGCAGAGCAGACTCGTACGAGCAGTACTTC. It yields the protein CASRADSYEQYF.

The chain uses TRBV5-1 and TRBJ2-5; possibly TRBD1 for D (5 bases). The CDR3 extends over 14 amino acids. The V end was cut by 0 bases, the J end by 5 bases, with 11 bases between. Per germline, CDR1 SGHRS and CDR2 YFSETQ. The CDR3 bases are TGCGCCAGCAGCTTGGTAGGGGCTGGGGAGACCCAGTACTTC. Translating gives CASSLVGAGETQYF.

This chain connects TRBV7-2 to TRBJ1-2, with no clear D. Looked up from germline, CDR1 is SGHTA and CDR2 is FQGNSA. This CDR3 has 15 amino acids. Trimming stripped 9 bases from V and 2 bases from J, with 19 bases between. The DNA for the CDR3 is TGTGCCAGTATACAAAGTCCACCCCTGAACTATGGCTACACCTTC. This codes for CASIQSPPLNYGYTF.

The chain employs TRBV11-2 and TRBJ2-6; no reliable D call. Germline V gene sequence: CDR1 SGHAT, CDR2 FQNNGV. V was shortened by 5 bases and J by 4 bases, with 9 bases between the two germline ends. CDR3 length: 14 residues. The CDR3 DNA follows: TGTGCCAGCAGCCCTCCCCTAGGGGCCAACGTCCTGACTTTC. Protein product: CASSPPLGANVLTF.

The rearrangement joins TRBV7-2 to TRBJ1-2; D unclear. Trimming removed 2 bases at V and 2 bases at J, with 12 bases between. The CDR3 has 15 residues. Germline CDR1 SGHTA, CDR2 FQGNSA. The CDR3 protein is CASSLLGSLNYGYTF. The CDR3 nucleotides read TGTGCCAGCAGCTTACTTGGGAGCTTAAACTATGGCTACACCTTC.

The chain employs TRBV7-9 and TRBJ1-2; D is undetermined. The germline V gene encodes CDR1 SEHNR and CDR2 FQNEAQ (reference sequence). The CDR3 loop spans 12 amino acids. Trimming removed 6 bases from V and 8 bases from J, with 13 bases in between. CDR3 in amino acids: CASSRGLVGYTF. As DNA, the CDR3 is TGTGCCAGCAGTCGTGGGCTCGTCGGCTACACCTTC. Complete variable domain (other parts from reference TRBV7-9 and TRBJ1-2): DTGVSQNPRHKITKRGQNVTFRCDPISEHNRLYWYRQTLGQGPEFLTYFQNEAQLEKSRLLSDRFSAERPKGSFSTLEIQRTEQGDSAMYLCASSRGLVGYTFGSGTRLTVV.